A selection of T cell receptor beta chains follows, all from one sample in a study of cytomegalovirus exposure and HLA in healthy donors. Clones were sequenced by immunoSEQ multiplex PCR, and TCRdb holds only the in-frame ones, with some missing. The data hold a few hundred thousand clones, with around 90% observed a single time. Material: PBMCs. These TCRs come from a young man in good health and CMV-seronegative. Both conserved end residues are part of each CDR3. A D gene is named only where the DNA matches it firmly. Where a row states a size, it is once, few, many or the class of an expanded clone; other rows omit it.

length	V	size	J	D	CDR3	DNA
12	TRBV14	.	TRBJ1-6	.	CASSYSLSPLHF	TGTGCCAGCAGCTATAGTCTCTCACCCCTCCACTTT
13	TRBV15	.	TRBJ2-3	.	CATSRVTGDSQYF	TGTGCCACCAGCAGAGTTACCGGGGATTCGCAGTATTTT
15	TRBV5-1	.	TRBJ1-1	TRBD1	CASRDRTKRDTEAFF	TGCGCCAGCAGGGACAGGACTAAGAGGGACACTGAAGCTTTCTTT
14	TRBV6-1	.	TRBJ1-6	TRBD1	CASSESGQGSPLHF	TGTGCCAGCAGTGAATCGGGACAGGGGTCACCCCTCCACTTT
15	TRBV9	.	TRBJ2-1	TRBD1	CASSVDGTDYNEQFF	TGTGCCAGCAGCGTAGACGGGACAGACTACAATGAGCAGTTCTTC
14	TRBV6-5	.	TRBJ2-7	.	CASSYVAGSYEQYF	TGTGCCAGCAGTTACGTAGCAGGGTCCTACGAGCAGTACTTC
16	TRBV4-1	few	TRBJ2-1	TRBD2	CASSQVERGAYNEQFF	TGCGCCAGCAGCCAAGTAGAGCGGGGCGCCTACAATGAGCAGTTCTTC
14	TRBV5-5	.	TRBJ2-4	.	CASSLAPGKNIQYF	TGTGCCAGCAGCTTGGCTCCAGGGAAAAACATTCAGTACTTC
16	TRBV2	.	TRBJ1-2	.	CASSEAGTGSRYGYTF	TGTGCCAGCAGTGAAGCTGGTACGGGGTCTCGCTATGGCTACACCTTC
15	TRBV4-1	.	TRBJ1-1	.	CASSQERRLNTEAFF	TGCGCCAGCAGCCAAGAGAGGAGGTTGAACACTGAAGCTTTCTTT
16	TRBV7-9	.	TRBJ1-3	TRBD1	CASSRDRGLSGNTIYF	TGTGCCAGCAGCCGAGATAGGGGGCTTTCTGGAAACACCATATATTTT
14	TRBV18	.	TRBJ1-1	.	CASSGEVPSTEAFF	TGTGCCAGCTCAGGGGAGGTGCCGAGCACTGAAGCTTTCTTT
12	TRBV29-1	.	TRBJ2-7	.	CSVETGSYEQYF	TGCAGCGTTGAAACAGGCTCCTACGAGCAGTACTTC
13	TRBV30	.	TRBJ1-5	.	CAWSTSYNQPQHF	TGTGCCTGGAGCACCTCCTATAATCAGCCCCAGCATTTT
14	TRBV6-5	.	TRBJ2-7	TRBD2	CASNRRGLAYEQYF	TGTGCCAGCAACCGTAGAGGACTAGCCTACGAGCAGTACTTC
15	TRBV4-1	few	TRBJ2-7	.	CASSQDRGSPGEQYF	TGCGCCAGCAGCCAAGATCGAGGCAGTCCAGGGGAGCAGTACTTC
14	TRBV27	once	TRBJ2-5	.	CASSPLPAKETQYF	TGTGCCAGCAGTCCCCTCCCCGCGAAAGAGACCCAGTACTTC
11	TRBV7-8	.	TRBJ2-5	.	CATAGRETQYF	TGTGCCACCGCGGGGCGGGAGACCCAGTACTTC
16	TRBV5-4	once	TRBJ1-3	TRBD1	CASSSGQGTSGNTIYF	TGTGCCAGCAGCTCCGGACAGGGGACATCTGGAAACACCATATATTTT
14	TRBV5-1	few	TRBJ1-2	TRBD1	CASSHSEGAHGYTF	TGCGCCAGCAGCCATTCGGAGGGGGCGCATGGCTACACCTTC
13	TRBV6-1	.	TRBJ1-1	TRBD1	CANSERGRTEAFF	TGTGCCAACAGTGAGAGGGGGCGGACTGAAGCTTTCTTT
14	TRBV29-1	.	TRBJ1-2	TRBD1	CSVEMGQGLYGYTF	TGCAGCGTTGAAATGGGACAGGGGTTATATGGCTACACCTTC
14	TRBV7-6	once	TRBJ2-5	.	CASSSLGGTETQYF	TGTGCCAGCAGCTCTCTCGGGGGTACGGAGACCCAGTACTTC
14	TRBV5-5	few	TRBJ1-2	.	CASSPPVSNYGYTF	TGTGCCAGCAGCCCTCCCGTTTCTAACTATGGCTACACCTTC
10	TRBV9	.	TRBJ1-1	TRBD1	CASSGRDREF	TGTGCCAGCAGCGGACGGGACAGGGAATTT